This T cell receptor (beta chain) was sequenced for a study of blood T cell repertoires in COVID-19. Study-level information: Material from acute and convalescent COVID-19 was sourced from the United States, Italy and Spain. In each case, the material was cDNA or gDNA derived from T cells, B-cell-depleted T cells, or PBMCs.

In the authors' workflow: Cell counts per sample came from amplifying reference gene primers. Sequencing was performed with immunoSEQ multiplex PCR; in TCRdb, only in-frame clones are kept and a portion is missing. V and J calls and clone size are as listed in that table; D and trimming were resolved from the DNA. The table has 95,000 to 110,000 clones, approximately 90% seen once. The length of the CDR3 is 15 residues. Germline V gene lookup returns CDR1 MNHEY and CDR2 SMNVEV (reference sequence). The V segment lost 7 bases and the J segment 0 bases; nucleotides outside the gene matches: 9. The sequence came from an elderly woman in a cohort sampled during active COVID-19. This rearrangement joins TRBV27 to TRBJ2-7; 7 nucleotides line up with TRBD1. Source material: peripheral blood. The CDR3 reads CASTPDRTRSYEQYF. DNA for the CDR3: TGTGCCAGCACCCCGGACAGGACCCGCTCCTACGAGCAGTACTTC.